Ten or more counts support the clone carrying this T cell receptor (beta chain). Its antigen is currently unknown. V lost 7 bases to trimming and J lost 9 bases, with 19 bases between them. The CDR3 runs to 12 residues. CDR1 DFQATT and CDR2 SNEGSKA come from the germline V gene (reference sequence). Using its own MiXCR run on the PCR reads, TCRdb lists one record per CDR3 protein. Altogether tens of thousands of distinct CDR3 sequences are present, about 19% being singletons, with the ten largest covering roughly 1%. In the sort, naive CD8 T cells were defined as CD8+CD4-CCR7+CD45RA+. The record originates from a study of molecular identifiers for immune sequencing clone quantification. Notes on the study in general: Single-cell amounts of spiked Jurkat TCR RNA were reportedly detectable among about 960,000 naive cells.

The TCR originated in a human donor in good health. Some libraries in this study had Jurkat cell RNA spiked in. This chain uses TRBV20-1 with TRBJ2-7, with D perhaps matching TRBD2 (6 bases). Sequenced sample: naive CD8+ T cells from blood, with Jurkat cell RNA spiked in. Subset defined: FACS-sorted CD8+CD4-CCR7+CD45RA+ naive T cells. CDR3 sequence: CSVPPSTGVQYF. The CDR3 region has the DNA TGCAGTGTTCCCCCTTCCACGGGAGTGCAGTACTTC.